This TCR beta chain was identified in a study of patients and donors after allogeneic stem cell transplantation. This clonotype was counted only a few times. TCRdb passed the RT-PCR reads through MiXCR, listing each CDR3 protein once. This sample has over 350,000 distinct CDR3 sequences; 16% occur once, and the top ten carry less than 9.5%. The V gene lost 7 bases and the J gene lost 5 bases, with 21 bases spanning the gap. Germline assignment: CDR1 SQVTM and CDR2 ANQGSEA. The CDR3 contains 15 residues. The sequenced sample consisted of blood, either unsorted or a sorted T cell fraction (not recorded which). This clonotype originated in a human donor who was either an allogeneic HSCT recipient or a stem cell or donor lymphocyte infusion donor (not recorded which). It is not recorded whose cells these are; they may come from a transplant donor. The chain has TRBV29-1 and TRBJ2-1; D could derive from TRBD1 or TRBD2 (5 bases each). The CDR3 reads CSARSRARGDNEQFF. For the CDR3, the DNA is TGCAGCGCCCGCTCCCGGGCCCGGGGCGACAATGAGCAGTTCTTC.